Presented here are 5 T cell receptor beta chains from one specimen sequenced in a study of T cell repertoires in cytomegalovirus infection. Antigens of these TCRs are unknown. TCRdb redid the calling of the reads with MiXCR, one entry per CDR3 protein. Counted here are 750,000 to 950,000 distinct CDR3 sequences, 25% to 30% occurring once; the ten biggest clones make up about 12%. The source was cultured CD8+ T cells from PBMCs, collected from culture after CMV antigen stimulation. These receptor sequences come from a human donor in good health (CMV status not recorded). Some clones in this sample may be carry-over from other donors' samples.

This clonotype was found a few times. The DNA of the CDR3 is TGTGCCAGCAGTCTACGGACTAGCGGGGGGATATCCACAGATACGCAGTATTTT. Protein product: CASSLRTSGGISTDTQYF. The rearrangement joins TRBV27 to TRBJ2-3; 14 bases fit TRBD2. The germline gives CDR1 MNHEY, CDR2 SMNVEV (reference sequence). The CDR3 extends over 18 amino acids. The V and J ends lost 5 bases and 2 bases, in that order; junction bases with no gene match: 9.

The J gene is TRBJ1-4, the V gene TRBV15, with D perhaps matching TRBD1 (5 bases). Between the trimmed V and J ends, which lost 3 bases and 8 bases, there was a span of 16 bases. The germline CDR1 and CDR2 sequences are LNHNV and YYDKDF (reference sequence). The CDR3 has 15 amino acids. In nucleotides, the CDR3 is TGTGCCACCAGCAGTTGGGGGGAATTTGGAGAAAAACTGTTTTTT. Encoded protein: CATSSWGEFGEKLFF. Full variable domain (outside the CDR3, taken from reference TRBV15 and TRBJ1-4): DAMVIQNPRYQVTQFGKPVTLSCSQTLNHNVMYWYQQKSSQAPKLLFHYYDKDFNNEADTPDNFQSRRPNTSFCFLDIRSPGLGDTAMYLCATSSWGEFGEKLFFGSGTQLSVL.

CDR3 residues: CASSATGLTDTQYF. For the CDR3, the DNA is TGTGCCAGCAGTGCGACAGGTCTTACAGATACGCAGTATTTT. The V and J genes are TRBV25-1 and TRBJ2-3; weak D call: TRBD1 (6 bases). CDR1 and CDR2 (germline): MGHDK, SYGVNS. Trimming took off 4 bases at V and 3 bases at J, with 11 bases between the two ends. This CDR3 comprises 14 residues.

The gene calls are TRBV9 and TRBJ2-3, with a possible D match to TRBD1 (6 bases). The V gene lost 2 bases and the J gene lost 2 bases, with 15 bases spanning the gap. CDR1 SGDLS and CDR2 YYNGEE come from the germline V gene. The CDR3 runs to 16 residues. CDR3 nucleotides: TGTGCCAGCAGCGTGGGACAATCGCATATCACAGATACGCAGTATTTT. Protein sequence: CASSVGQSHITDTQYF.

The chain has TRBV6-2 or TRBV6-3 and TRBJ1-6, with D maybe TRBD1 (5 bases). The CDR3 consists of 16 residues. In germline, CDR1 is MNHEY, CDR2 SVGEGT. Trimming removed 7 bases at V and 5 bases at J, with 18 bases between. The CDR3 spells CASIQRQGKDNSPLHF. The CDR3 coding sequence is TGTGCCAGCATCCAGAGGCAGGGAAAAGATAATTCACCCCTCCACTTT.